These T cell receptor beta chains were read from a single sample in a study of post-analysis software for immune sequencing data. MiXCR, run by TCRdb on the PCR reads, gives a single entry per CDR3 protein. The table shows 820,000 or so distinct CDR3 sequences, with around 53% occurring only once. Sequenced material: blood. The receptors come from a girl aged 10-17 years with multiple sclerosis. The CDR3 runs from the conserved cysteine through the conserved F or W. The D gene is left open where the match is weak.

v_call	j_call	d_call	cdr3_aa
TRBV12-3/TRBV12-4	TRBJ1-2	-	CASSPTGRESYGYTF
TRBV7-6	TRBJ2-7	-	CASSLDPGSDEQYF
TRBV20-1	TRBJ2-7	TRBD1	CSATGQGNRNEQYF
TRBV7-6	TRBJ2-6	TRBD1	CASSLDLRDRVAGANVLTF
TRBV27	TRBJ2-7	TRBD1	CASASATGAYEQYF
TRBV20-1	TRBJ2-1	TRBD2	CSASERTSGSSRIGEQFF
TRBV3-1	TRBJ2-2	TRBD2	CASSRLAGRGTGELFF
TRBV7-2	TRBJ2-1	-	CASSQGMSAGEFF
TRBV12-3/TRBV12-4	TRBJ2-5	-	CASSFRGHETQYF
TRBV20-1	TRBJ2-1	-	CSASTRGNNEQFF
TRBV7-2	TRBJ1-5	TRBD1	CASSPEGAASNQPQHF
TRBV2	TRBJ2-3	-	CASSELRRTDTQYF
TRBV29-1	TRBJ2-1	TRBD1	CSVEGTGAYNEQFF
TRBV5-1	TRBJ2-4	-	CASSEKPGQTKNIQYF
TRBV7-2	TRBJ2-1	TRBD1	CASSVDRGRLNEQFF
TRBV7-9	TRBJ2-4	-	CASSLGRIGPRDLAKNIQYF
TRBV29-1	TRBJ2-3	-	CSVELPRRGDTDTQYF
TRBV9	TRBJ2-1	TRBD1	CASSLEDRGNEQFF
TRBV25-1	TRBJ2-7	TRBD2	CASRGLAGAVEQYF
TRBV24-1	-	-	CAPRATYIFSYEQYF
TRBV29-1	TRBJ2-6	-	CSVPGGPSGANVLTF
TRBV27	TRBJ2-7	-	CASSLGNLISYEQYF
TRBV12-3/TRBV12-4	TRBJ1-1	-	CASSWGGWRTEAFF
TRBV15	TRBJ2-7	-	CATSRDTPYEQYF
TRBV6-5	TRBJ1-6	TRBD1	CASSYSTGSSYNSPLHF